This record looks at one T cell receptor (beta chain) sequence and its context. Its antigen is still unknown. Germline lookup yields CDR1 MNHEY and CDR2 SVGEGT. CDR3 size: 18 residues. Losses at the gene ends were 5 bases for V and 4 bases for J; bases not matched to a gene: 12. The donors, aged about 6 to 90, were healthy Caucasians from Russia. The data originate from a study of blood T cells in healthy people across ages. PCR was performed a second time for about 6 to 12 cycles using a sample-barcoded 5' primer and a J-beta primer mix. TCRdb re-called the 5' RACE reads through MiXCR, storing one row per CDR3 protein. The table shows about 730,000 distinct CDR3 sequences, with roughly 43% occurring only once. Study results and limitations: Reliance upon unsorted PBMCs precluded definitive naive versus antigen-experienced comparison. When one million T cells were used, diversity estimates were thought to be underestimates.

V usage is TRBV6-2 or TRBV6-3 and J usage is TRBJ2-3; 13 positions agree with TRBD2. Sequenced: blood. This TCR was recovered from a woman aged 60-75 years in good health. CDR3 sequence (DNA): TGTGCCAGCAGTGCGACCGGGACTAGCGGGATAAGGGCAGATACGCAGTATTTT. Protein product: CASSATGTSGIRADTQYF.